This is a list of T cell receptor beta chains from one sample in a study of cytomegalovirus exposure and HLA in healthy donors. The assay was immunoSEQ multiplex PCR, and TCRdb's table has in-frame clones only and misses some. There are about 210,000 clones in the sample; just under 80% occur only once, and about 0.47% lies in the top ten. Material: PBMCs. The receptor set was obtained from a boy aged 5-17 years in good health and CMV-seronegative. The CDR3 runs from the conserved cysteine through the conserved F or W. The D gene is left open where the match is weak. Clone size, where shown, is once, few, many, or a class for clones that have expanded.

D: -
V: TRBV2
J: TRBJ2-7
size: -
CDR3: CASSEGYAGGDYEQYF
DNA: TGTGCCAGCAGTGAGGGATACGCCGGGGGTGACTACGAGCAGTACTTC

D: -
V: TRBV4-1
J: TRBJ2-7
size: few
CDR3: CASSQDVGRTYEQYF
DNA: TGCGCCAGCAGCCAAGATGTGGGCAGGACCTACGAGCAGTACTTC

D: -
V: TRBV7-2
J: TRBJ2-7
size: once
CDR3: CASSLAQGLGEQYF
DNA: TGTGCCAGCAGCTTAGCGCAGGGATTGGGAGAGCAGTACTTC

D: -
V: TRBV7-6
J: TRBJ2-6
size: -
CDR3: CASSLSRVSGANVLTF
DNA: TGTGCCAGCAGCTTAAGCAGGGTCTCCGGGGCCAACGTCCTGACTTTC

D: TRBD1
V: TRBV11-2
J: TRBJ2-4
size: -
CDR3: CASSLGQLLAKNIQYF
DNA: TGTGCCAGCAGCTTGGGACAGCTACTAGCCAAAAACATTCAGTACTTC

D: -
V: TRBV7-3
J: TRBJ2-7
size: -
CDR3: CASSLGGGTEQYF
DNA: TGTGCCAGCAGCCTAGGCGGCGGGACCGAGCAGTACTTC

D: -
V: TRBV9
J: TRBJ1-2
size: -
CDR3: CASSPPGRGVSYGYTF
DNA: TGTGCCAGCAGCCCCCCCGGGAGAGGGGTGAGTTATGGCTACACCTTC

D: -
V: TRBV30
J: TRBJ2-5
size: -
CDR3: CAWSVHAVETQYF
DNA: TGTGCCTGGAGTGTACACGCGGTGGAGACCCAGTACTTC

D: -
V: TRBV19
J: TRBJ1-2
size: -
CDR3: CASTPTERVRGYTF
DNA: TGTGCCAGTACCCCGACAGAAAGGGTGCGGGGCTACACCTTC

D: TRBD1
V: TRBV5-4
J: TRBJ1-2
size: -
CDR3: CASSPGTAALGPGGYTF
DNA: TGTGCCAGCAGCCCCGGGACAGCGGCGCTGGGACCTGGTGGCTACACCTTC

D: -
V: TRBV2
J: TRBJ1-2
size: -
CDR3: CASSEPGGSYGYTF
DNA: TGTGCCAGCAGTGAACCTGGCGGGAGCTATGGCTACACCTTC

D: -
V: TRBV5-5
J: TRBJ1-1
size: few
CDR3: CASRLQGVNTEAFF
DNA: TGTGCCAGCAGACTCCAGGGCGTGAACACTGAAGCTTTCTTT

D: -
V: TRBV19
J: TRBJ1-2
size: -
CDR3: CASSMRERSYGYTF
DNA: TGTGCCAGTAGTATGAGGGAGCGGAGCTATGGCTACACCTTC

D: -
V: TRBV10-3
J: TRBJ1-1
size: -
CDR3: CAIASTLLGPNTEAFF
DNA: TGTGCCATCGCGTCTACCCTCCTGGGGCCGAACACTGAAGCTTTCTTT

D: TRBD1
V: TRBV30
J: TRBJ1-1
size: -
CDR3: CAWGKGGEAFF
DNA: TGTGCCTGGGGGAAAGGGGGCGAAGCTTTCTTT

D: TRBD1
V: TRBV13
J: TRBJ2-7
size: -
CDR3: CASSTRTGIYEQYF
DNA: TGTGCCAGCAGCACCCGGACAGGGATCTACGAGCAGTACTTC

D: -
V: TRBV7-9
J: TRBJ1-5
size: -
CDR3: CASSRSNQPQHF
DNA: TGTGCCAGCAGCCGTAGCAATCAGCCCCAGCATTTT

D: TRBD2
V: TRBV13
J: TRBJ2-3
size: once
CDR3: CASSFTSGSTDTQYF
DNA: TGTGCCAGCAGCTTTACTAGCGGAAGCACAGATACGCAGTATTTT

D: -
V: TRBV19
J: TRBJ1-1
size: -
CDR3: CASSISGQGNTEAFF
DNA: TGTGCCAGTAGTATATCAGGGCAGGGGAATACTGAAGCTTTCTTT

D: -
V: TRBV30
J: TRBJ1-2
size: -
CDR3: CAWRSLSGYTF
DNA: TGTGCCTGGAGGAGTCTTAGCGGCTACACCTTC

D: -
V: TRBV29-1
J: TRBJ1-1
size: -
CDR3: CSVLTDLNTEAFF
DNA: TGCAGCGTTCTGACAGACCTGAACACTGAAGCTTTCTTT

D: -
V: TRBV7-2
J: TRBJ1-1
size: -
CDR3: CASSVGGALNTEAFF
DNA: TGTGCCAGCAGCGTGGGAGGGGCCCTGAACACTGAAGCTTTCTTT

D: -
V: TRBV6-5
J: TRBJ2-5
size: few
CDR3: CASSYGQYQETQYF
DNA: TGTGCCAGCAGTTACGGACAGTACCAAGAGACCCAGTACTTC

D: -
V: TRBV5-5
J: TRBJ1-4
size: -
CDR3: CASSFRIGEKLFF
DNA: TGTGCCAGCAGCTTCAGGATCGGTGAAAAACTGTTTTTT

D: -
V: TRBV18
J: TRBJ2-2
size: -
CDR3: CASSPSGFDTGELFF
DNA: TGTGCCAGCTCACCCTCCGGTTTTGACACCGGGGAGCTGTTTTTT

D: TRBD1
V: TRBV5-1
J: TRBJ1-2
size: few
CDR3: CASSAGQGVGYTF
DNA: TGCGCCAGCAGCGCGGGACAGGGGGTTGGCTACACCTTC

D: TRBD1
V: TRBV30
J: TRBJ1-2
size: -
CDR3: CAWRWGQGRGYTF
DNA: TGTGCCTGGAGGTGGGGACAGGGACGTGGCTACACCTTC

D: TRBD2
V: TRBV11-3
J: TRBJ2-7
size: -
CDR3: CASSLGPGRAYEQYF
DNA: TGTGCCAGCAGCTTAGGACCCGGGAGGGCATACGAGCAGTACTTC

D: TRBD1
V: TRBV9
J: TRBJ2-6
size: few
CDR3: CASAYRGRLGANVLTF
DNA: TGTGCCAGCGCTTACAGGGGGCGGTTGGGGGCCAACGTCCTGACTTTC

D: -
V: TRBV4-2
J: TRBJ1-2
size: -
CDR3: CASSQGVGANYGYTF
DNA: TGTGCCAGCAGCCAAGGGGTTGGAGCGAACTATGGCTACACCTTC

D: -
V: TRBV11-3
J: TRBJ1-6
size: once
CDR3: CASSPVGGNSPLHF
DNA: TGTGCCAGCAGCCCCGTTGGAGGTAATTCACCCCTCCACTTT

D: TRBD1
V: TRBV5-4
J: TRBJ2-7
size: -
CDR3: CASSLSTGALYEQYF
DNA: TGTGCCAGCAGCTTATCGACAGGGGCGTTGTACGAGCAGTACTTC

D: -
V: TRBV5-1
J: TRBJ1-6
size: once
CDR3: CASSPGRESPLHF
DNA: TGCGCCAGCAGCCCCGGACGGGAGTCACCCCTCCACTTT

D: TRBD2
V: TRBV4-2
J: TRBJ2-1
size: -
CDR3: CASSQVPRTSGKDAQFF
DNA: TGTGCCAGCAGCCAGGTCCCCAGGACTAGCGGGAAGGATGCGCAGTTCTTC

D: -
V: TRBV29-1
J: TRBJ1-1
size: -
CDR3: CSVVARLRNTEAFF
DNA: TGCAGCGTTGTGGCGAGGCTGCGGAACACTGAAGCTTTCTTT

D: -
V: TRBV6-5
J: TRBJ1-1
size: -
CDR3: CASSYWRNTEAFF
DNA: TGTGCCAGCAGTTATTGGAGGAACACTGAAGCTTTCTTT

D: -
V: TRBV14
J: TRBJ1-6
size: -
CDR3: CASSQDQIASSPLHF
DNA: TGTGCCAGCAGCCAAGATCAGATTGCCAGTTCACCCCTCCACTTT

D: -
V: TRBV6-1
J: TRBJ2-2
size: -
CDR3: CASSEVAAGELFF
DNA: TGTGCCAGCAGTGAGGTTGCGGCGGGAGAGCTGTTTTTT

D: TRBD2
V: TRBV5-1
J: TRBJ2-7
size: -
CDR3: CASSLGGGPQGEQYF
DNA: TGCGCCAGCAGCTTGGGGGGGGGACCCCAAGGGGAGCAGTACTTC

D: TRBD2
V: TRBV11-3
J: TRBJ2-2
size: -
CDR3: CASSLAGDDTGELFF
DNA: TGTGCCAGCAGTCTAGCGGGGGATGACACCGGGGAGCTGTTTTTT

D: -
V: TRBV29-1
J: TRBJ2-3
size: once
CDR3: CSVGNWGHEADTQYF
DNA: TGCAGCGTTGGCAACTGGGGACACGAGGCAGATACGCAGTATTTT

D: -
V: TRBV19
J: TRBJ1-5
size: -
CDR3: CASSISRARHQPQHF
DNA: TGTGCCAGTAGTATTAGCAGAGCCCGTCATCAGCCCCAGCATTTT